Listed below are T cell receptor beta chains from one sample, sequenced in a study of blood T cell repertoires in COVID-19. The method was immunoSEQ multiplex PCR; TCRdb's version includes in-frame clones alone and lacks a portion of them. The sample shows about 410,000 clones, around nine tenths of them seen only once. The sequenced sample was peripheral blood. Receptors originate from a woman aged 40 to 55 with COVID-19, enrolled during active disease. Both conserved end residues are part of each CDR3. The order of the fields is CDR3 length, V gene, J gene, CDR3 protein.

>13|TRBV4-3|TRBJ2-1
CASSGASWNEQFF
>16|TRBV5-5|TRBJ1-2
CASSSTLNRAPYGYTF
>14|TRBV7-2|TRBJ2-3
CASSPGSSTDTQYF
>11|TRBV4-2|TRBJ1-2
CASSQDQGYTF
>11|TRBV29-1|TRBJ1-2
CSVGANYGYTF
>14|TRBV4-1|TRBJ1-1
CASSLRTRDTEAFF
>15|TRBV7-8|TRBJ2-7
CASSVDRGISYEQYF
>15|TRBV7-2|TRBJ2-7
CASSLAAGAVYEQYF
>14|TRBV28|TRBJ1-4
CASSSGGGEEKLFF
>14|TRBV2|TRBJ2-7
CASSETSVWSEQYF
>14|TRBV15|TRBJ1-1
CATSLMGGHTEAFF
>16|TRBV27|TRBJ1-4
CASSLGWYSENEKLFF
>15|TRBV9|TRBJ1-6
CASSVRGGLDSPLHF
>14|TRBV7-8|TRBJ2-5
CASSNTGWGETQYF
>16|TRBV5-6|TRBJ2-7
CASSPLSGTGPNEQYF
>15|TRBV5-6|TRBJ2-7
CASSWGQGIIYEQYF
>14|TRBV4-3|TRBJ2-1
CASSPRDLSNEQFF
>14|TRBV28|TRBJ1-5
CASRSGQGGQPQHF
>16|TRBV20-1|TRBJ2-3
CSASGATGTYTDTQYF
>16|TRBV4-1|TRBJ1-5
CASSQGQGSIVQPQHF
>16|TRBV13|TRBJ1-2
CASSRASGQGLSGYTF
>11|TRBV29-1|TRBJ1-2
CSVPGRGGYTF
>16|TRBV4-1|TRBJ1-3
CASSQAVGQRRNTIYF
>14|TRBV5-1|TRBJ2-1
CASRPSGSYNEQFF
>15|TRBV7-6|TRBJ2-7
CASSLKGAKGYEQYF
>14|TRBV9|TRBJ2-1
CASSGGASYNEQFF
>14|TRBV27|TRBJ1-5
CASSDRGPFQPQHF
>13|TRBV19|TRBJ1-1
CASKGQGVTEAFF
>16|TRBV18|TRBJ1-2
CASSHSKQGFVMDYTF
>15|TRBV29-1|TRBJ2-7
CSVEGGAETSYEQYF
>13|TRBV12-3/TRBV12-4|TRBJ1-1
CASIGTENTEAFF
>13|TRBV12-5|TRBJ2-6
CASALSGANVLTF
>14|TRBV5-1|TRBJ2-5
CASSPGAGQETQYF
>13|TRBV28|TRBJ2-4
CASSSPSERTEYF
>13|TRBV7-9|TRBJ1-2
CASSGGADYGYTF
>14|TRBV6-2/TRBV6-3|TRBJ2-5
CASSRDRGLQTQYF
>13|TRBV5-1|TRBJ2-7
CASSRPDSYEQYF
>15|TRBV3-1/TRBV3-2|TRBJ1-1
CASSQGGTGPASAFF
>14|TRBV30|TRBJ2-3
CAWSVLTAEDTQYF
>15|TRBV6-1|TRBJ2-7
CASSERPSGSYEQYF
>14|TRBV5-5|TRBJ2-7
CASTQGVGIYEQYF
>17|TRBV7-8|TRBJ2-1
CASSLVLVTGANNEQFF
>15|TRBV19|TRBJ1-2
CASSIPGQGNYGYTF
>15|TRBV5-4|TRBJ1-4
CASSLKAGANEKLFF
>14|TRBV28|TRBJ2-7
CASSSAGWRDEQYF
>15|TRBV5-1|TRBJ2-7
CASRYDNRETYEQYF
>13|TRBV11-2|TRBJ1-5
CASSSDRDQPQHF